This T cell receptor (beta chain) comes out of a study of blood T cell repertoires in COVID-19 (dated by TCRdb to about 2020). Concerning the study at large: Samples covering the acute and convalescent phases of COVID-19 were provided by collaborators in the United States, Italy and Spain. The material from the prospective study consisted of cDNA or gDNA derived from T cells, B-cell-depleted T cells, or PBMCs. Deeply sampled blood TCRbeta repertoires from subjects exposed to, actively infected with, or recovered from COVID-19 were included in the dataset. The repertoires were released in a freely available public database intended as a resource for research on the immune response to SARS-CoV-2. The samples were drawn from the first 160 participants of the ongoing ImmuneRACE study and from 1,254 subjects provided by 6 global collaborators. The sample metadata nearly always contained a de-identified subject ID, COVID-19 status, age in years and sex. Where available, HLA class I and class II types were taken from metadata supplied by the sample provider and were not determined by assay-based typing.

On this clone: The clone's antigen remains unknown. The record has no base qualities; no much larger clone is one base away.

Paper-wide results and their limitations: How much clinical and demographic metadata was included differed by source and by participant, and the metadata was provided uncurated.

Inclusive of the bounding cysteine and phenylalanine, the CDR3 is 14 residues long. Of all the DNA, just the CDR3 is kept, 42 bases in frame from base 1. Based on the germline V gene (reference sequence), the CDR1 and CDR2 sequences are SEHNR and FQNEAQ. Trimming at the junction amounts to 3 bases on V and 4 bases on J, and the germline ends lie 13 bases apart. Participants in the prospective study were aged roughly 18 to 90 years, lived in under 30 United States geographic areas, and enrolled through a virtual design. Cohort assignment in the prospective study relied on participant-reported clinical history from a screening survey and a study questionnaire. A participant counted as exposed if, within 2 weeks of entering the study, that participant had been in contact with someone who had a PCR-confirmed or clinician-diagnosed COVID-19 case. Mobile phlebotomists in the prospective study collected whole blood, serum and a nasopharyngeal or oropharyngeal swab from every participant. Additional blood draws and questionnaires over an approximately two-month period could optionally be provided by prospective study participants. Blood samples from the prospective study were shipped frozen or at room temperature prior to DNA extraction.

TCRbeta CDR3 regions were amplified from genomic DNA by means of the immunoSEQ Assay, a bias-controlled multiplex PCR. The paper's processing steps were these. Within the assay, amplification of reference gene primers was used to estimate how many nucleated cells each sample contained. Sequence reads were collapsed and filtered to measure the absolute abundance of every unique TCRbeta CDR3 rearrangement. For each sample, productive Simpson clonality was calculated as the square root of Simpson's diversity index over productive rearrangements. As stored in TCRdb, this immuneACCESS dataset retains in-frame rearrangements with V and J assigned. A fraction of the clones does not appear; measured against another copy, unresolved V genes explain less than half of the discrepancy, and the remainder lacks a known reason. The V and J calls and clone size were taken over from that table, and D and trimming were inferred from the DNA. The table for this sample lists fewer than 350,000 clones; 85% of them were counted only once. Clones ranked in the top ten supply around 1.9% of the sample.

The rearrangement combines TRBV7-9 with TRBJ2-7, with TRBD1 perhaps the D gene, on 6 matching bases. The receptor's source is a woman aged 25 to 45 who had been exposed to COVID-19. Sequencing used PBMCs or T cells enriched from blood (not recorded which). For the CDR3, the sequence is CASSFGTQGYEQYF. The DNA is as follows: TGTGCCAGCAGCTTCGGTACACAGGGTTACGAGCAGTACTTC. The entire variable domain, with the stretches around the CDR3 drawn from the reference TRBV7-9 and TRBJ2-7 proteins, is DTGVSQNPRHKITKRGQNVTFRCDPISEHNRLYWYRQTLGQGPEFLTYFQNEAQLEKSRLLSDRFSAERPKGSFSTLEIQRTEQGDSAMYLCASSFGTQGYEQYFGPGTRLTVT.